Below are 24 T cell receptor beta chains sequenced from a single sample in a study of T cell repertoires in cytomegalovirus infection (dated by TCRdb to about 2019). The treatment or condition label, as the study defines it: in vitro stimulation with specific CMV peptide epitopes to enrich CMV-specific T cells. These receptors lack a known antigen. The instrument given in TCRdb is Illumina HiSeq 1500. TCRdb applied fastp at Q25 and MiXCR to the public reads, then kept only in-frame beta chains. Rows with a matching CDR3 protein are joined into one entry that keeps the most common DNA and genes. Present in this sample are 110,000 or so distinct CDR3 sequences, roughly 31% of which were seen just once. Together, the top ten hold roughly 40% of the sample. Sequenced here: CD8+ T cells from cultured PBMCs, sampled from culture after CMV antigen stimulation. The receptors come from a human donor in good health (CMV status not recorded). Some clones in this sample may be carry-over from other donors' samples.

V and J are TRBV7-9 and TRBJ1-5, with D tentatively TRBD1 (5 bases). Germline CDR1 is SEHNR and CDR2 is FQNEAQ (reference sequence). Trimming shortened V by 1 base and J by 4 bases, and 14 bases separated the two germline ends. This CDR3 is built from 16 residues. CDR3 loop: CASSLEVGGLNQPQHF. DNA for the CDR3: TGTGCCAGCAGCTTAGAGGTGGGGGGACTTAATCAGCCCCAGCATTTT.

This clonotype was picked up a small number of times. CDR3 DNA: TGTGCCAGCAGGGGGGGGCCGAATAGCAATCAGCCCCAGCATTTT. This encodes CASRGGPNSNQPQHF. The chain joins TRBV28 to TRBJ1-5; TRBD1 is a possible D gene (6 bases). Trimming shortened V by 6 bases and J by 0 bases, and 12 bases separated the two germline ends. The length of the CDR3 is 15 residues. The germline CDR1 and CDR2 sequences are MDHEN and SYDVKM.

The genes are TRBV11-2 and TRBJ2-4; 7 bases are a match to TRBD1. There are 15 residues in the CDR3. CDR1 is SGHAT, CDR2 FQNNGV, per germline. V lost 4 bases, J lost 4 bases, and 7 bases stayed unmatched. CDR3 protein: CASSSTGTAKNIQYF. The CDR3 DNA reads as TGTGCCAGCAGCTCAACGGGGACAGCTAAAAACATTCAGTACTTC.

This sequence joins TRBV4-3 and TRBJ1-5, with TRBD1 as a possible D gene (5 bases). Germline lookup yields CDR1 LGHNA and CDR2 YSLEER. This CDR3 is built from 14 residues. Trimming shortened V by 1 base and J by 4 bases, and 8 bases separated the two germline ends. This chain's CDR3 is CASSQVGGNQPQHF. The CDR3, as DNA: TGCGCCAGCAGCCAAGTCGGGGGGAATCAGCCCCAGCATTTT.

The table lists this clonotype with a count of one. The CDR3 loop is CASSQVPGSVDQPQHF. The CDR3 bases are TGCGCCAGCAGCCAAGTTCCGGGATCGGTAGATCAGCCCCAGCATTTT. This chain links TRBV4-3 with TRBJ1-5; D unclear. The germline V gene encodes CDR1 LGHNA and CDR2 YSLEER. Trimming left V 1 base short and J 5 bases short, with 15 bases between. The CDR3 totals 16 residues.

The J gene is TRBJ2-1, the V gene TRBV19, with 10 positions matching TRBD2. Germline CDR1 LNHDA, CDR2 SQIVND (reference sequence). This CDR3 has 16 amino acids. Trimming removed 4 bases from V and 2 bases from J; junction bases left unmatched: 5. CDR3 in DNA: TGTGCCAGTAGTAGGGAACTAGCGGGGACCTACAATGAGCAGTTCTTC. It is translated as CASSRELAGTYNEQFF.

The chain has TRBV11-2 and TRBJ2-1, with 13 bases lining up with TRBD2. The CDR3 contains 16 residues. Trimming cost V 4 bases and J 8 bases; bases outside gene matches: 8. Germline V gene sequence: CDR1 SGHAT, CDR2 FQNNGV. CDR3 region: CASSSRTSGGSYEQFF. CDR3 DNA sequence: TGTGCCAGCAGCTCGAGGACTAGCGGGGGATCGTATGAGCAGTTCTTC.

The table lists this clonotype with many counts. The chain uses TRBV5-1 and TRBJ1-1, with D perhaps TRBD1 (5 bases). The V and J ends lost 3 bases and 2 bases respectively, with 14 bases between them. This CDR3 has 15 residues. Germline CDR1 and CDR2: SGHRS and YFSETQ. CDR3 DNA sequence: TGCGCCAGCAGCTCTCAGGAGGGGTTTAACACTGAAGCTTTCTTT. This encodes CASSSQEGFNTEAFF.

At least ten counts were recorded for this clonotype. The chain's CDR3 is CASTHGPLGEKLFF. The CDR3 bases are TGCGCCAGCACTCACGGACCACTAGGGGAAAAACTGTTTTTT. The rearrangement links TRBV23-1 to TRBJ1-4; D remains ambiguous. TRBV23-1 is treated as an ORF (open reading frame) with a function not yet certain. This CDR3 spans 14 amino acids. The ends were cut back, 7 bases at V and 8 bases at J, with 17 bases in the middle.

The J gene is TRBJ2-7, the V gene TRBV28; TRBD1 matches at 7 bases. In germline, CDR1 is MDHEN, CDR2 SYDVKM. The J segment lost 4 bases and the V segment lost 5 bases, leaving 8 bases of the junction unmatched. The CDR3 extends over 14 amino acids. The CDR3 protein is CASSNTGVGYEQYF. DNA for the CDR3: TGTGCCAGCAGTAATACAGGGGTAGGATACGAGCAGTACTTC.

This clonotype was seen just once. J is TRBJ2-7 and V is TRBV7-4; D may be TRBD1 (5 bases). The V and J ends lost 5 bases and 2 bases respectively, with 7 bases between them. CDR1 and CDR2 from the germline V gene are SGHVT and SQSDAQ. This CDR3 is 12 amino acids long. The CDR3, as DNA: TGTGCCAGCAGCCGCAGGGCCTACGAGCAGTACTTC. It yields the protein CASSRRAYEQYF.

The CDR3 spells CASSLNGYEQYF. For the CDR3, the DNA is TGTGCCAGCAGTTTGAACGGCTACGAGCAGTACTTC. The chain combines TRBV6-1 with TRBJ2-7, with D unclear. Germline loops: CDR1 MNHNS, CDR2 SASEGT. CDR3 length equals 12 residues. Trimming took off 5 bases at V and 3 bases at J, with 8 bases between the two ends.

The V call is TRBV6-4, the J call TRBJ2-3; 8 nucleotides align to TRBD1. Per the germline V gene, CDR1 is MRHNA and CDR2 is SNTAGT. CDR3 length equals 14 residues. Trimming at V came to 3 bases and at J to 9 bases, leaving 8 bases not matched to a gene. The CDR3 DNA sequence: TGTGCCAGCAGTGAAGGACAGGGTCAAGAGACGCAGTATTTT. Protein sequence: CASSEGQGQETQYF.

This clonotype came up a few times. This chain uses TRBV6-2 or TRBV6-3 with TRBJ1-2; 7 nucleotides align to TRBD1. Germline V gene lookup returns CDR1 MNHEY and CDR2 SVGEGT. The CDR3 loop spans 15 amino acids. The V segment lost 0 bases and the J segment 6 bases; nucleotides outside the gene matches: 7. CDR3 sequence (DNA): TGTGCCAGCAGTTACTCGGCTACAGGGGACGATGGCTACACCTTC. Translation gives CASSYSATGDDGYTF.

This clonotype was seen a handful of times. The CDR3, as DNA: TGTGCCAGCAGCTTTGGTGGGGACATATACGAGCAGTACTTC. Translating it yields CASSFGGDIYEQYF. The rearrangement links TRBV7-9 to TRBJ2-7; perhaps TRBD1 as D (6 bases). Between the trimmed V and J ends, which lost 3 bases and 4 bases, there was a span of 13 bases. This CDR3 region has 14 residues. CDR1 is SEHNR, CDR2 FQNEAQ, per germline (reference sequence).

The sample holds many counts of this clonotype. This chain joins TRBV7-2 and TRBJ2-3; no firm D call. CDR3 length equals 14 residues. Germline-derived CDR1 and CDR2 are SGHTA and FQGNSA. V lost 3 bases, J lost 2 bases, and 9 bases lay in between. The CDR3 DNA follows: TGTGCCAGCAGCTTCGAACAGTACACAGATACGCAGTATTTT. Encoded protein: CASSFEQYTDTQYF.

DNA of the CDR3: TGTGCCAGCAGTTACCCCATAGCGGGGGGCACCAGCACAGATACGCAGTATTTT. Protein product: CASSYPIAGGTSTDTQYF. This rearrangement joins TRBV6-6 to TRBJ2-3; 10 positions match TRBD2. This CDR3 is built from 18 residues. V lost 2 bases, J lost 0 bases, and 8 bases stayed unmatched. Germline V gene lookup returns CDR1 MNHNY and CDR2 SVGAGI (reference sequence).

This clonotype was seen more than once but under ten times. The CDR3 nucleotides read TGCGCCAGCAGCTTGGATGTGGGATACGCCAAAAACATTCAGTACTTC. This sequence encodes CASSLDVGYAKNIQYF. The V call is TRBV5-1, the J call TRBJ2-4; D is uncertain. This CDR3 comprises 16 residues. Germline V gene data show CDR1 as SGHRS and CDR2 as YFSETQ. V lost 0 bases to trimming and J lost 1 base, with 11 bases between them.

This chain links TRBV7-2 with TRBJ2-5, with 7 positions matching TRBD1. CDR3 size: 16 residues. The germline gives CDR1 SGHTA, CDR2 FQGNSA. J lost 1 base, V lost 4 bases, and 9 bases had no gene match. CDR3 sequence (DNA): TGTGCCAGCAGCTCGCCTTACCGGGACAGCCAAGAGACCCAGTACTTC. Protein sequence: CASSSPYRDSQETQYF.

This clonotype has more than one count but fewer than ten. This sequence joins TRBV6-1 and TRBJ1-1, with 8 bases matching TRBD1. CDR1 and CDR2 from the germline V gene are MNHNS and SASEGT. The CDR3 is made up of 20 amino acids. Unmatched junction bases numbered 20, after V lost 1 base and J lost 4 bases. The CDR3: CASSEVSTGGGRVRGTEAFF. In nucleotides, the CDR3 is TGTGCCAGCAGTGAAGTCTCAACAGGGGGAGGTCGGGTTCGGGGCACTGAAGCTTTCTTT.

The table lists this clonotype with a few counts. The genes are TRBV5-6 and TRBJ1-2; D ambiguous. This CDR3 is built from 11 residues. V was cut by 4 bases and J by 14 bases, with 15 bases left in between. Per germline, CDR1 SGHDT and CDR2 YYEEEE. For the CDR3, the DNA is TGTGCCAGCAGCCTTTCGACCAAAAGGACCTTC. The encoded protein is CASSLSTKRTF.

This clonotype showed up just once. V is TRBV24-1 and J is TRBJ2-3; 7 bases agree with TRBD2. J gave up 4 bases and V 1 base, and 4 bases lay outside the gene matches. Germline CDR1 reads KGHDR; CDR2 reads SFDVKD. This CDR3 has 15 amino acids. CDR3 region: CATSDFGEGADTQYF. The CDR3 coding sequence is TGTGCCACCAGTGATTTCGGGGAGGGAGCAGATACGCAGTATTTT.

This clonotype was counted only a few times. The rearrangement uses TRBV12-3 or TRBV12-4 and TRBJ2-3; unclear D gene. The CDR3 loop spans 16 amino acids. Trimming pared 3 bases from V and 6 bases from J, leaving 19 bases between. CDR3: CASSFFLEVEGDTQYF. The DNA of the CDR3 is TGTGCCAGCAGTTTCTTTCTAGAAGTTGAAGGGGATACGCAGTATTTT.

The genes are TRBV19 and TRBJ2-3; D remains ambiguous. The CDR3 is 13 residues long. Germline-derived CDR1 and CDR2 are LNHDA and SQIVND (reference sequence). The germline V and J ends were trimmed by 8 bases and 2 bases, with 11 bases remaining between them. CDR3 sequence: CASRSHNTDTQYF. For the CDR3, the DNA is TGTGCCAGTCGAAGCCATAACACAGATACGCAGTATTTT.